The rows below give T cell receptor beta chains drawn from one sample of a study of early T cells in non-severe SARS-CoV-2 infection. TCRdb analysed the 5' RACE reads with MiXCR anew, one entry per CDR3 protein. The sample holds 20,000 to 25,000 distinct CDR3 sequences, approximately 5% seen once. Sequencing was done on a sample of whole blood. These receptors were collected from an adult who was a healthcare worker with PCR-confirmed SARS-CoV-2 infection or an uninfected control (not recorded which). The CDR3 runs from the conserved cysteine through the conserved F or W. Rows may omit the clone size; those that give it use once, few, many or a size class.

clone size: many; J gene: TRBJ1-1; V gene: TRBV13; CDR3 protein: CASSLTGAVTEAFF
clone size: many; J gene: TRBJ1-5; V gene: TRBV20-1; CDR3 protein: CSAGDFFGNQPQHF
clone size: many; J gene: TRBJ2-5; V gene: TRBV7-6; CDR3 protein: CASSLAPSREETQYF
clone size: few; J gene: TRBJ2-5; V gene: TRBV2; CDR3 protein: CASRETSGGETQYF
clone size: NA; J gene: TRBJ2-2; V gene: TRBV7-3; CDR3 protein: CASSPIDTGELFF
clone size: many; J gene: TRBJ2-2; V gene: TRBV7-6; CDR3 protein: CASSLPAGRNTGELFF
clone size: many; J gene: TRBJ2-5; V gene: TRBV12-3/TRBV12-4; CDR3 protein: CASRPGLWGWTQYF
clone size: many; J gene: TRBJ1-1; V gene: TRBV4-2; CDR3 protein: CASSQDPDTEAFF
clone size: medium-sized; J gene: TRBJ2-7; V gene: TRBV13; CDR3 protein: CASSLGLRGAGEQYF
clone size: many; J gene: TRBJ2-5; V gene: TRBV7-2; CDR3 protein: CASSRGYQETQYF